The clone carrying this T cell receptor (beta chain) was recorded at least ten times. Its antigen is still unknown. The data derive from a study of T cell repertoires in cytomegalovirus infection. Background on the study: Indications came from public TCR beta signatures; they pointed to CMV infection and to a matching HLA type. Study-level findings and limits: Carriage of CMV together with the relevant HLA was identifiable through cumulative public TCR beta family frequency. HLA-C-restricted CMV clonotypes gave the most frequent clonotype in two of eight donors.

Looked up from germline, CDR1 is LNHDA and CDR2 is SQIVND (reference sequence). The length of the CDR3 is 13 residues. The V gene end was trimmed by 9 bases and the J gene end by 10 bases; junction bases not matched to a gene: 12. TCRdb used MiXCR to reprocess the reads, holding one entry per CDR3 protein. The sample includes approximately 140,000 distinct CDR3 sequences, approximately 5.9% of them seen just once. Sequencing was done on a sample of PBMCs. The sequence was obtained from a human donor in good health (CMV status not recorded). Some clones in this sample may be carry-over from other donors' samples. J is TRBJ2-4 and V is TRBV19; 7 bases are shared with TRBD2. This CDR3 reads CARKEGREVIQYF. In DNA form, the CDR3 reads TGTGCCAGAAAAGAAGGGAGGGAGGTTATTCAGTACTTC.